This T cell receptor beta chain appears in the sequencing data of a study of cytomegalovirus exposure and HLA in healthy donors. Study findings and constraints: The authors listed 150 to 200 TCR beta chains as cytomegalovirus-associated. V- and J-gene trimming of TCR beta was linked (in a later analysis) to a missense DCLRE1C variant.

With regard to this clone: Its antigen is unidentified.

With 60 Vbeta and 13 Jbeta primers, the PCR was carried out. Repertoires were generated with immunoSEQ multiplex PCR, while TCRdb's copy carries only in-frame clones and drops some. The sample holds roughly 80,000 clones. Trimming took 5 bases from V and 8 from J, leaving 22 bases between them. Germline V gives CDR1 MGHRA, CDR2 YSYEKL. The CDR3 has 16 amino acids. The J gene is TRBJ2-1, the V gene TRBV4-1, with a possible D match to TRBD1 (7 bases). The sample consisted of PBMCs. This sequence originates from a woman in her 30s in good health and CMV-seronegative. The chain's CDR3 is CASSYPGGGWSDEQFF. The CDR3 nucleotides are TGCGCCAGCAGCTACCCAGGGGGAGGTTGGAGCGATGAGCAGTTCTTC.